The source of this TCR beta chain is a study of blood T cells in healthy people across ages. General study findings and limits: Naive and antigen-experienced cells were not separated, limiting conclusive comparison.

With respect to this clonotype: The antigen remains undetermined.

With a J-beta primer mix and a sample-barcoded 5' primer, a second PCR ran about 6 to 11 cycles. Each CDR3 protein gets one entry after TCRdb re-called the 5' RACE reads with MiXCR. The repertoire holds 1.2 million to 1.5 million distinct CDR3 sequences, with roughly 40% as singletons. Investigators took roughly 10 milliliters of peripheral blood from every donor. This clonotype was obtained from a woman younger than 30 in good health. The sequenced material came from blood.

The CDR3 reads CASSLRVGLNTEAFF. The CDR3 nucleotides are TGCGCCAGCAGCTTGCGGGTGGGATTGAACACTGAAGCTTTCTTT. V is TRBV5-1 and J is TRBJ1-1; D is uncertain. Per germline, CDR1 SGHRS and CDR2 YFSETQ. The CDR3 length is 15 residues. V gave up 1 base and J gave up 0 bases, with 10 bases separating them.